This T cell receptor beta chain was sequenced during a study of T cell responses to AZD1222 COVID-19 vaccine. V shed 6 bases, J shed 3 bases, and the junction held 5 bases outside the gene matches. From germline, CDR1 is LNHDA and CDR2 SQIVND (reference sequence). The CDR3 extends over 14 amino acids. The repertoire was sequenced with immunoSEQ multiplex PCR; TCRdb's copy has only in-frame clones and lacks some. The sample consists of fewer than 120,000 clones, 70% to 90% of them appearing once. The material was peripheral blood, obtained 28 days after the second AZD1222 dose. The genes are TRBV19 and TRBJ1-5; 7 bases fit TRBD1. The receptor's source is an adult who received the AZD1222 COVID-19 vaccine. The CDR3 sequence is CASSRDRYNQPQHF. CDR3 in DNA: TGTGCCAGTAGCAGGGACAGATACAATCAGCCCCAGCATTTT.